This T cell receptor (beta chain) came from a study of T cells in localized non-small cell lung cancer. About this clone itself: Its cognate antigen is unknown.

The method was immunoSEQ multiplex PCR; TCRdb's version includes in-frame clones alone and lacks a portion of them. The sample includes tens of thousands of clones, approximately 89% of them seen just once. The study's findings and limits: Increased T cell density in blood showed an association with longer overall survival. The study detected a median approximately 50 of the top 100 tumor clones in adjacent lung. Heterogeneity remains possible, as sequencing covered one tumor region only. The greatest T cell clonality was found in uninvolved adjacent lung (higher than in tumor).

Germline CDR1 is ENHRY and CDR2 is SYGVKD. Losses at the gene ends were 3 bases for V and 0 bases for J; bases not matched to a gene: 10. The CDR3 extends over 17 amino acids. This receptor was obtained from a man aged 35-75 years with stage I lung adenocarcinoma. This material consisted of peripheral blood, taken before any cancer treatment. The rearrangement joins TRBV10-3 to TRBJ2-7; 8 nucleotides match TRBD2. CDR3 DNA: TGTGCCATCAGTGAAGATATCGCGGGAGGCCACTCCTACGAGCAGTACTTC. Protein sequence: CAISEDIAGGHSYEQYF.